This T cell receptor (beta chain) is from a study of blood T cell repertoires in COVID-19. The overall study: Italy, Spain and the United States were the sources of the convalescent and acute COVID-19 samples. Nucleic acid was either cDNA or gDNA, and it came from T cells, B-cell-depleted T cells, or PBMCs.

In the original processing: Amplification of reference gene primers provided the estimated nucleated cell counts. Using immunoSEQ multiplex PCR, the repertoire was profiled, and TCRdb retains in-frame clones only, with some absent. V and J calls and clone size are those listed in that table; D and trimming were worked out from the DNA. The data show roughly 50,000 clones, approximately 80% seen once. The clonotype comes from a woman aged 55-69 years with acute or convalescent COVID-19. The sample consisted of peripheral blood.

The CDR3 protein is CASSPDFTGGPGANVLTF. DNA of the CDR3: TGTGCCAGCTCACCCGATTTTACAGGGGGCCCTGGGGCCAACGTCCTGACTTTC. This chain uses TRBV18 with TRBJ2-6, with 9 nucleotides matching TRBD1. The V gene's germline CDR1 is KGHSH and CDR2 LQKENI. There are 18 residues in the CDR3. V lost 3 bases to trimming and J lost 2 bases; unmatched junction nucleotides: 8.